Given below is one TCR beta chain in context. Trimming took 7 bases from V and 2 from J, leaving 9 bases between them. The CDR3 contains 13 residues. Germline assignment: CDR1 SNHLY and CDR2 FYNNEI. This entry is derived from a study of CD8 T cells in ankylosing spondylitis. TCRdb ran MiXCR on the 5' RACE reads and lists one entry per CDR3 protein. This sample has under 250,000 distinct CDR3 sequences; around 10% occur once, and the top ten carry 6.8%. The specimen was blood, either unsorted or a sorted T cell fraction (not recorded which). This receptor was identified in a male donor with ankylosing spondylitis or in good health (not recorded which). The J gene is TRBJ1-5, the V gene TRBV2; possible D gene TRBD1, 6 bases. As DNA, the CDR3 is TGTGCCAGCAACAGGGACGGCAATCAGCCCCAGCATTTT. This gives the protein CASNRDGNQPQHF.